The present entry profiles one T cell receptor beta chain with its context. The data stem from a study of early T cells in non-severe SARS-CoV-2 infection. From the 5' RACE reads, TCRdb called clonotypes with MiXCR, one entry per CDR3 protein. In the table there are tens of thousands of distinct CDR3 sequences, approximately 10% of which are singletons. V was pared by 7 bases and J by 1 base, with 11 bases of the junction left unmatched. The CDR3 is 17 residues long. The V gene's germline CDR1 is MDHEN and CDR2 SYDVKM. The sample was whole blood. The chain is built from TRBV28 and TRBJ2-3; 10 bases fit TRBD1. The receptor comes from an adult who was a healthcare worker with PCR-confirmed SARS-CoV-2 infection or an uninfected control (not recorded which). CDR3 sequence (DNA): TGTGCCAGCATTCCCACTCCCGGGACAGGGGGCACAGATACGCAGTATTTT. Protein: CASIPTPGTGGTDTQYF. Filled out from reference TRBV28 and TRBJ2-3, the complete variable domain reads DVKVTQSSRYLVKRTGEKVFLECVQDMDHENMFWYRQDPGLGLRLIYFSYDVKMKEKGDIPEGYSVSREKKERFSLILESASTNQTSMYLCASIPTPGTGGTDTQYFGPGTRLTVL.